This TCR beta chain was identified during a study of low-dose radiotherapy and immunotherapy resistance in tumors. With TRAV- and TRBV-specific primers, first-strand cDNA was made, covering the alpha and beta chains. TCR amplification ran approximately 22 PCR cycles using constant-region and V-primer adapter primers. TCRdb reprocessed the reads via MiXCR and lists one record per CDR3 protein. The repertoire includes roughly 30,000 distinct CDR3 sequences, about 53% of them detected once, and 4.5% to 7% sits in the top ten. V gave up 4 bases and J gave up 9 bases, with 12 bases separating them. The CDR3 length is 13 residues. Germline V lookup: CDR1 SGHDN, CDR2 FVKESK. The sample's time point: after trial treatment. Treatment denoted: LDRT plus nivolumab, ipilimumab, low-dose cyclophosphamide and aspirin (RACIN trial).

This material consisted of PBMCs, taken after low-dose radiotherapy plus immunotherapy. V and J are TRBV14 and TRBJ2-2; D not certain. The receptor was derived from a male donor with gallbladder cancer. The CDR3 protein is CASSPRSDRELFF. Written as DNA, the CDR3 is TGTGCCAGCAGCCCACGGTCCGATAGGGAGCTGTTTTTT.